A selection of T cell receptor beta chains follows, all from one sample in a study of CD8+ T cells in alopecia areata. Measured with immunoSEQ multiplex PCR; TCRdb has only the in-frame clones, and not every one. Here the sample spans more than 200,000 clones, around two fifths being singletons. Here the sequenced sample was CD4+ T cells sorted from blood, taken between weeks 36 and 40, from a patient treated with tofacitinib. The source is a human donor with alopecia areata. Both conserved end residues are trimmed from each CDR3. Clone size is not always given. Where it is, it says once, few, many or a class for expanded clones.

clone_size: few
v_call: TRBV10-3
j_call: TRBJ2-2
cdr3_aa: AISEASLTGELF

clone_size: few
v_call: TRBV2
j_call: TRBJ1-4
cdr3_aa: ASSPSGEKLF

clone_size: .
v_call: TRBV5-1
j_call: TRBJ2-7
cdr3_aa: ASSLTSGSTEQY

clone_size: .
v_call: TRBV15
j_call: TRBJ2-1
cdr3_aa: ATSRPPSNEQF

clone_size: few
v_call: TRBV28
j_call: TRBJ1-5
cdr3_aa: ASSDGQANQPQH

clone_size: few
v_call: TRBV10-3
j_call: TRBJ2-4
cdr3_aa: AISESNIQY

clone_size: few
v_call: TRBV29-1
j_call: TRBJ2-1
cdr3_aa: SVGVRGISYNEQF

clone_size: few
v_call: TRBV6-6
j_call: TRBJ1-1
cdr3_aa: ASSHGQGAAF

clone_size: .
v_call: TRBV6-6
j_call: TRBJ1-4
cdr3_aa: ASSSPDRENEKLF

clone_size: few
v_call: TRBV9
j_call: TRBJ2-1
cdr3_aa: ASSVDGGTGASTRF

clone_size: .
v_call: TRBV6-5
j_call: TRBJ1-5
cdr3_aa: ASRRTGRGPQH